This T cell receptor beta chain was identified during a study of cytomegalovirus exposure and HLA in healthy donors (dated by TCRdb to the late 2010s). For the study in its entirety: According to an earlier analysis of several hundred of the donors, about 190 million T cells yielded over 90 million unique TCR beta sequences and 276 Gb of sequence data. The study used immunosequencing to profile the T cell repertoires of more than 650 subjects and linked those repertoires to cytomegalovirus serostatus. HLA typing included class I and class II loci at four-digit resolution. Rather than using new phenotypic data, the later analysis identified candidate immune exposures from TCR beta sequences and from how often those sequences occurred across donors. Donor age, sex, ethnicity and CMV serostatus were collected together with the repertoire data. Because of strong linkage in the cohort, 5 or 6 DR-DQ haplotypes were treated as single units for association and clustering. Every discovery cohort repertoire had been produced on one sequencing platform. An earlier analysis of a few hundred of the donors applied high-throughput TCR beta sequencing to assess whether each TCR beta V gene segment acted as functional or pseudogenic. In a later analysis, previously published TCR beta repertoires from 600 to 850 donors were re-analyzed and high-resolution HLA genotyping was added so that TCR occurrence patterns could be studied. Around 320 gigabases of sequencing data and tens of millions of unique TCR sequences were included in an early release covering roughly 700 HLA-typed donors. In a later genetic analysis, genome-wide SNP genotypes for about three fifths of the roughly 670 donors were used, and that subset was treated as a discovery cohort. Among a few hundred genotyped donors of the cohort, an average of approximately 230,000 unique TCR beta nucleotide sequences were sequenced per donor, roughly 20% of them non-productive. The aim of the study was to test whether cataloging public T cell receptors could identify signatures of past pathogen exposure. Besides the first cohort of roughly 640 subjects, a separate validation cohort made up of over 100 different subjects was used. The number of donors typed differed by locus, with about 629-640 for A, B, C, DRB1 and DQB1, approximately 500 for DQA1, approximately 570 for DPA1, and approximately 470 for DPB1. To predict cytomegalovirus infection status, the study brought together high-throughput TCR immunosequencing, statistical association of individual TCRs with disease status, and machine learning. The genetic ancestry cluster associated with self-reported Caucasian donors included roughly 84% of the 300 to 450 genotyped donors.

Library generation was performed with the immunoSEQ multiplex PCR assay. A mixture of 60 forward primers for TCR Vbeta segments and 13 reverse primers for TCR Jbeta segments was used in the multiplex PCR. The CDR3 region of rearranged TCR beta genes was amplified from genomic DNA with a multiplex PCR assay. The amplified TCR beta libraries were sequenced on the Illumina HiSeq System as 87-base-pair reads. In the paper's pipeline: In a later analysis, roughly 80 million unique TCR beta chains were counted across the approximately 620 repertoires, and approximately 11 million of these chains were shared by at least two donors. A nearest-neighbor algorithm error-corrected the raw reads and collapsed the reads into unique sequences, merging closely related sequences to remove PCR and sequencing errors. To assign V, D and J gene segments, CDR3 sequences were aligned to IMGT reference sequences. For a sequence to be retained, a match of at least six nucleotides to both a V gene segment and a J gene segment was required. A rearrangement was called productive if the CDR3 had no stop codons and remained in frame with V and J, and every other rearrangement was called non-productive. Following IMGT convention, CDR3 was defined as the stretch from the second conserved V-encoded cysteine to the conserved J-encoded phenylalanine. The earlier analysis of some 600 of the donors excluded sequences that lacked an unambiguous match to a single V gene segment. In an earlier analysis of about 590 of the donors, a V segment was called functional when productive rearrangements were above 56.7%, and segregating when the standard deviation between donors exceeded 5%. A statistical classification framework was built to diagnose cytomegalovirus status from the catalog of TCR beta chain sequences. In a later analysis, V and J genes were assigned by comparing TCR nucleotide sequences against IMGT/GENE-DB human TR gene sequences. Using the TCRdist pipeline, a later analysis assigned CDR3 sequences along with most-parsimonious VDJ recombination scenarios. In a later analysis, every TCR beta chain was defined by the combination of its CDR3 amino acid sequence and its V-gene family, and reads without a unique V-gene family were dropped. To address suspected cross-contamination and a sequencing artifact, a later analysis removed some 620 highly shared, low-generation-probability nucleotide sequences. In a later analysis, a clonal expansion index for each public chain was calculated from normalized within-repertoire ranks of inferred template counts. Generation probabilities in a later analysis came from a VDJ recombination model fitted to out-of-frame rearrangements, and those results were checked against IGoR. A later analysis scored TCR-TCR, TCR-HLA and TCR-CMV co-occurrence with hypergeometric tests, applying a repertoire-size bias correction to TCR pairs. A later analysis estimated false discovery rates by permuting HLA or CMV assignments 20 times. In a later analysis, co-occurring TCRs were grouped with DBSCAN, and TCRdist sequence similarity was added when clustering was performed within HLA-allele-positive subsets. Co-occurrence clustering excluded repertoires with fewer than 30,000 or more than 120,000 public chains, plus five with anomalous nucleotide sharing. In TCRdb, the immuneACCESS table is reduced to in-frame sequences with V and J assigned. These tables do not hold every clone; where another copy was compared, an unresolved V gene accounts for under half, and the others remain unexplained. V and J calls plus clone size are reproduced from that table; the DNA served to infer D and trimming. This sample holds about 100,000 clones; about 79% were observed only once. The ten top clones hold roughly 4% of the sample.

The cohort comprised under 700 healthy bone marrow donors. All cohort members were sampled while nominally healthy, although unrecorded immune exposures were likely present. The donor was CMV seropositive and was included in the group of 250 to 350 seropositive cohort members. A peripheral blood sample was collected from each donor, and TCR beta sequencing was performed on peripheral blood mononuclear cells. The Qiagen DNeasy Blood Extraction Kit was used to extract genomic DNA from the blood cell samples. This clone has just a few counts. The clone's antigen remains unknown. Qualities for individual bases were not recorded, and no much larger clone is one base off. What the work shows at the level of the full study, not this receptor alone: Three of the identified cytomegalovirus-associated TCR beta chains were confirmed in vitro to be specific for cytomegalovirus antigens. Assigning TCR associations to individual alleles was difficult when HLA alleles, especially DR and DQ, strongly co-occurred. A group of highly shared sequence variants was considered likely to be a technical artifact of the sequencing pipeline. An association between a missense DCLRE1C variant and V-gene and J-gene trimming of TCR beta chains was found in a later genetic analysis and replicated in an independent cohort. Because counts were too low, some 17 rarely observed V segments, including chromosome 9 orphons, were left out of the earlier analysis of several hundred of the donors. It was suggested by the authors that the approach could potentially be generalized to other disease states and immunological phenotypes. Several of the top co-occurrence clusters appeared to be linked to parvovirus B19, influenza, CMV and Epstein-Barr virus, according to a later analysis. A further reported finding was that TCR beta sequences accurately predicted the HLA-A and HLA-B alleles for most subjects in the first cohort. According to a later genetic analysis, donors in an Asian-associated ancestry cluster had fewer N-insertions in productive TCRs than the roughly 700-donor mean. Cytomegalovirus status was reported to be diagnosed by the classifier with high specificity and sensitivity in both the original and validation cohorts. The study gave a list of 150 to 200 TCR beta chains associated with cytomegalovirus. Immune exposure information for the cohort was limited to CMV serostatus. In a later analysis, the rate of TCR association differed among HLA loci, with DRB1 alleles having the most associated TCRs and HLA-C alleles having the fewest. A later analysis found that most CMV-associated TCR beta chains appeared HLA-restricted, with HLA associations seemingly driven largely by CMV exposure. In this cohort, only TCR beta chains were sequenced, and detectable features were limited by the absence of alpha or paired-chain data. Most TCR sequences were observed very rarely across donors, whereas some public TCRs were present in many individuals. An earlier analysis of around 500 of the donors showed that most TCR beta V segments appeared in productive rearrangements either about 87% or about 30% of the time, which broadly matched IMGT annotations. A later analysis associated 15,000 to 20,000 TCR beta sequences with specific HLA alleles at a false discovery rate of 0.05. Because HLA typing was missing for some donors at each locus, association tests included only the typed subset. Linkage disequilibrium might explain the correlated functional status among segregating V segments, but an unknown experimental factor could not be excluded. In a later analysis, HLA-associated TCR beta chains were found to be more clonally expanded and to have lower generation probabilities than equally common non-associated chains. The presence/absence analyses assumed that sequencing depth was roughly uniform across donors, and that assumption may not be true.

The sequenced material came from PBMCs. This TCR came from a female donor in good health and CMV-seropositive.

The CDR3 corresponds to CASSMRDPNYGYTF. At the DNA level, the sequence is TGTGCCAGCAGCATGCGGGACCCGAACTATGGCTACACCTTC. The chain is encoded by TRBV9 joined to TRBJ1-2; the D gene is perhaps TRBD1, from 5 matching bases. Deletion took 4 bases off V and 2 bases off J, with a span of 12 bases between the germline ends. CDR1 and CDR2, per the germline V gene, are SGDLS and YYNGEE. From the cysteine through the phenylalanine, the CDR3 covers 14 amino acids. Only CDR3 DNA remains: 42 bases, in frame from the first base. Here the CDR3 is joined to the reference TRBV9 and TRBJ1-2 genes, and the full variable domain is: DSGVTQTPKHLITATGQRVTLRCSPRSGDLSVYWYQQSLDQGLQFLIQYYNGEERAKGNILERFSAQQFPDLHSELNLSSLELGDSALYFCASSMRDPNYGYTFGSGTRLTVV.